This entry describes one TCR beta chain. The germline gives CDR1 SGHRS, CDR2 YFSETQ. CDR3 length: 15 residues. The V and J ends lost 1 base and 0 bases respectively, with 8 bases between them. Method: immunoSEQ multiplex PCR; TCRdb's copy keeps in-frame clones and lacks some. The table includes 25,000 to 30,000 clones, 60% to 80% detected once. This specimen comes from a study of blood T cell repertoires in COVID-19. Study summary: PBMCs, B-cell-depleted T cells, or T cells were the source of the cDNA or gDNA that made up the material.

This chain joins TRBV5-1 and TRBJ2-1; D unresolved. This TCR came from a woman in her 70s with active or convalescent COVID-19. The sequencing input was peripheral blood. CDR3 sequence (DNA): TGCGCCAGCAGCTTGAGTGTAGTCTCCTACAATGAGCAGTTCTTC. Amino acid sequence: CASSLSVVSYNEQFF.